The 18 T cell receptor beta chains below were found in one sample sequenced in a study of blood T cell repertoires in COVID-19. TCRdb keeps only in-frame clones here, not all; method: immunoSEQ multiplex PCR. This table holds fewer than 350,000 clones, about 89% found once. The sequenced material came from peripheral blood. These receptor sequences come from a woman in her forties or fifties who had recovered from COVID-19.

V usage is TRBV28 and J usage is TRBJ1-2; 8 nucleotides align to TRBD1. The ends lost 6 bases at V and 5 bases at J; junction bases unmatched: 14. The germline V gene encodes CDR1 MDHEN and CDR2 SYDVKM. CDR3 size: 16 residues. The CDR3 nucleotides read TGTGCCAGCAGAATGGACAGGGCGGCGGAGGAATATGGCTACACCTTC. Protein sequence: CASRMDRAAEEYGYTF.

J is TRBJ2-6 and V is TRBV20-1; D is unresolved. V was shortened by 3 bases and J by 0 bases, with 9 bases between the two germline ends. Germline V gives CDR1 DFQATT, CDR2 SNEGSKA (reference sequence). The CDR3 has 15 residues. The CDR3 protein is CSASIYGSGANVLTF. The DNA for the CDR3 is TGCAGTGCTAGTATCTATGGCTCTGGGGCCAACGTCCTGACTTTC.

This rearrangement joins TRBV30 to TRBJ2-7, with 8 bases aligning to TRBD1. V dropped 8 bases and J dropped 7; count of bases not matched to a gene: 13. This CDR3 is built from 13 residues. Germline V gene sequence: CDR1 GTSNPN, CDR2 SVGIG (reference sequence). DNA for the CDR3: TGTGCCCGGACTACTGACAGGGGTCAGGAGCAGTACTTC. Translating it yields CARTTDRGQEQYF.

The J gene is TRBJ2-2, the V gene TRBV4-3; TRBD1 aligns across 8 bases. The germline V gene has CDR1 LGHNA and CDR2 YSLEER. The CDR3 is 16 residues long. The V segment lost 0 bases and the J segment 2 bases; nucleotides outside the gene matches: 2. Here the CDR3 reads CASSQEPGGNTGELFF. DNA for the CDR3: TGCGCCAGCAGCCAAGAACCAGGGGGCAACACCGGGGAGCTGTTTTTT.

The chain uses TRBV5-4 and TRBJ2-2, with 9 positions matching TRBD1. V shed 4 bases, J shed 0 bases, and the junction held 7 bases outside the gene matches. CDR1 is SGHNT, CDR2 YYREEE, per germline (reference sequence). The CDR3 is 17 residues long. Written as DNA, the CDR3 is TGTGCCAGCAGCCCCCCAGGGACAGGGACGAACACCGGGGAGCTGTTTTTT. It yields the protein CASSPPGTGTNTGELFF. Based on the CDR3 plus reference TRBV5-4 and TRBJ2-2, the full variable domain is ETGVTQSPTHLIKTRGQQVTLRCSSQSGHNTVSWYQQALGQGPQFIFQYYREEENGRGNFPPRFSGLQFPNYSSELNVNALELDDSALYLCASSPPGTGTNTGELFFGEGSRLTVL.

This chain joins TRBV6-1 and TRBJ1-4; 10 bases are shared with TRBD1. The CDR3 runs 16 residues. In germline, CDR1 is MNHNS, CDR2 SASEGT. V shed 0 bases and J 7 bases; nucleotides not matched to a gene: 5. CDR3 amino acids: CASSEALGTGAEKLFF. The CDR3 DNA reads TGTGCCAGCAGTGAAGCGCTTGGGACAGGGGCTGAAAAACTGTTTTTT.

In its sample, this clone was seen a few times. DNA of the CDR3: TGTGCCAGCAGCTTAGGAGGTGCCCACCCCTATGGCTACACCTTC. This translates into CASSLGGAHPYGYTF. This chain connects TRBV11-2 to TRBJ1-2; D call uncertain. Trimming removed 1 base from V and 4 bases from J, with 13 bases in between. This CDR3 spans 15 amino acids. CDR1 is SGHAT, CDR2 FQNNGV, per germline.

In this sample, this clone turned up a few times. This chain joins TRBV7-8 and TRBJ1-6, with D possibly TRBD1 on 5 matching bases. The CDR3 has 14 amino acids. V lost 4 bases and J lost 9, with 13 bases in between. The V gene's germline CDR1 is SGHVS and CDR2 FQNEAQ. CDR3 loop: CASSYDREFSPLHF. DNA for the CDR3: TGTGCCAGCAGCTACGACAGAGAATTTTCACCCCTCCACTTT.

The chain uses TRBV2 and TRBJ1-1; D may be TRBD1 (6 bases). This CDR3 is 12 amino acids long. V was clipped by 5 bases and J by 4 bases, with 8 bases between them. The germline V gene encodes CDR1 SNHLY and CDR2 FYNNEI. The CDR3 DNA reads TGTGCCAGCAGTAGAGGGGGCACTGAAGCTTTCTTT. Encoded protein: CASSRGGTEAFF.

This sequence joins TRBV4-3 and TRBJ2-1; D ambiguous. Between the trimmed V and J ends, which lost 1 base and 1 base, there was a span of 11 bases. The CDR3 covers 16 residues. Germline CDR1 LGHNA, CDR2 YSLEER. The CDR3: CASSQGAPKSYNEQFF. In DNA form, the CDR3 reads TGCGCCAGCAGCCAAGGGGCCCCAAAATCCTACAATGAGCAGTTCTTC.

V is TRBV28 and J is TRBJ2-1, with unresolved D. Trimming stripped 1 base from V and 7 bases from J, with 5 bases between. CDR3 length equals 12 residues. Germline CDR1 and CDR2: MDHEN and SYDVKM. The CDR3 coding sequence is TGTGCCAGCAGTTTATCGCGGAATGAGCAGTTCTTC. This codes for CASSLSRNEQFF.

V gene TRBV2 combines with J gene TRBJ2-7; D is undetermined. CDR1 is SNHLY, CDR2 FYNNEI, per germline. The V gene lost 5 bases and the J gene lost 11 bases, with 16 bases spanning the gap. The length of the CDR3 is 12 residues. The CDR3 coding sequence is TGTGCCAGCAGTTTCGAGCCACTTCGTAAGTACTTC. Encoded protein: CASSFEPLRKYF.

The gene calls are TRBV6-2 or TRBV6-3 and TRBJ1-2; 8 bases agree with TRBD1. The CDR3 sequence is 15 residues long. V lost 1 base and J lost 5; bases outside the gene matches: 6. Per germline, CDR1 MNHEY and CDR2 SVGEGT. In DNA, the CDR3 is TGTGCCAGCAGTTACTTTGGACAGGGTGGATATGGCTACACCTTC. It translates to CASSYFGQGGYGYTF.

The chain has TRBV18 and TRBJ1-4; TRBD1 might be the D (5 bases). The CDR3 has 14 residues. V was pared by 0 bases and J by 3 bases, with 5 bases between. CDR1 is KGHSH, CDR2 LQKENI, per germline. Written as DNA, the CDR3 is TGTGCCAGCTCACCACCAGGGGCTAATGAAAAACTGTTTTTT. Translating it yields CASSPPGANEKLFF.

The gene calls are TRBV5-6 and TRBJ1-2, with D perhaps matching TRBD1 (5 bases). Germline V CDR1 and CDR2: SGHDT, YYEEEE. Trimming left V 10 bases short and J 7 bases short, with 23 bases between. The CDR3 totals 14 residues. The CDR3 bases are TGTGCCTACTCCCGGAGGGGAGATAGAGCTGGCTACACCTTC. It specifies CAYSRRGDRAGYTF.

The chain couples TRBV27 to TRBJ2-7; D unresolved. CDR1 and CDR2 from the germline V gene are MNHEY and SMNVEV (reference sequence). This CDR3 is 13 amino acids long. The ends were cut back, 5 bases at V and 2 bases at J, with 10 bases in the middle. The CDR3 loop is CASSPYDAYEQYF. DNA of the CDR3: TGTGCCAGCAGTCCCTACGATGCCTACGAGCAGTACTTC.

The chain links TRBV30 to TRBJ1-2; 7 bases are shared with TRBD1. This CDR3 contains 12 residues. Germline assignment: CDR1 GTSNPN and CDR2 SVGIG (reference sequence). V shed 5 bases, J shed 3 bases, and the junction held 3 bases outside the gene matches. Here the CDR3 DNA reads TGTGCCTGGCGGGACAGCTACTATGGCTACACCTTC. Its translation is CAWRDSYYGYTF. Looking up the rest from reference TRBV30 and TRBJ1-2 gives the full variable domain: SQTIHQWPATLVQPVGSPLSLECTVEGTSNPNLYWYRQAAGRGLQLLFYSVGIGQISSEVPQNLSASRPQDRQFILSSKKLLLSDSGFYLCAWRDSYYGYTFGSGTRLTVV.

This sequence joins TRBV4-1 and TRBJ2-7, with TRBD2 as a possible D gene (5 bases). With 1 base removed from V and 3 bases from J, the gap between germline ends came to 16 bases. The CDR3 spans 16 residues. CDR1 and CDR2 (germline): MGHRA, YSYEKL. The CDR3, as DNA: TGCGCCAGCAGCCAAGTAGGGAGCGGCGCCCACTACGAGCAGTACTTC. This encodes CASSQVGSGAHYEQYF.